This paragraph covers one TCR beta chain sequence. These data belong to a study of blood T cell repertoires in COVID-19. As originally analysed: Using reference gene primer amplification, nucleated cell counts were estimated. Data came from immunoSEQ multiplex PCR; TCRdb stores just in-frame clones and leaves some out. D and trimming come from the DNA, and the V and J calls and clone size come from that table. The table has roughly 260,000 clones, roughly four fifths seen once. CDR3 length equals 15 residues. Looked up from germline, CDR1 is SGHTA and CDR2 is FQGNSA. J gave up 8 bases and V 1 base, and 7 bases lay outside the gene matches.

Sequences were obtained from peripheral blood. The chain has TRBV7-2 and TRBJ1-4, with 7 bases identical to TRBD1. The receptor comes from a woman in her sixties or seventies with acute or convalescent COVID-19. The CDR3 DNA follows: TGTGCCAGCAGCTTAGGACAGGGACGTGGAGAAAAACTGTTTTTT. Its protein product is CASSLGQGRGEKLFF.